The rows below give T cell receptor beta chains drawn from one sample of a study of blood T cell repertoires in COVID-19. Sequenced by immunoSEQ multiplex PCR; TCRdb stores in-frame clones only, minus some. This sample has some 94,000 clones, with roughly 72% found just once. The sequenced material came from peripheral blood. The receptor source for this set is a woman aged 60-75 years in a cohort sampled during active or convalescent COVID-19. CDR3s include the opening cysteine and the closing phenylalanine or tryptophan. The D gene is left open where the match is weak. Clone size is given for some rows only: seen once, a few or many times, or a class if the clone is expanded.

length | J | D | size | V | DNA | CDR3
15 | TRBJ1-4 | - | - | TRBV28 | TGTGCCAGCAGTTTATATACGGCAGGGAATGAAAAACTGTTTTTT | CASSLYTAGNEKLFF
13 | TRBJ2-5 | - | - | TRBV3-1/TRBV3-2 | TGTGCCAGCAGCGACGCAGGGGCAGAGACCCAGTACTTC | CASSDAGAETQYF
15 | TRBJ2-1 | - | once | TRBV3-1/TRBV3-2 | TGTGCCAGCAGCCAAGTTAGCCCTCCCTACAATGAGCAGTTCTTC | CASSQVSPPYNEQFF
15 | TRBJ2-3 | - | - | TRBV4-2 | TGTGCCAGCAGCCAACGACTAGGTAGCACAGATACGCAGTATTTT | CASSQRLGSTDTQYF
14 | TRBJ2-5 | TRBD2 | - | TRBV28 | TGTGCCAGCAGCCCTAGCGGGGGGGGAGAGACCCAGTACTTC | CASSPSGGGETQYF
19 | TRBJ2-6 | TRBD1 | - | TRBV4-3 | TGCGCCAGCAGCCAAGAATCGGACAGGGGGAACTCCGGGGCCAACGTCCTGACTTTC | CASSQESDRGNSGANVLTF
12 | TRBJ1-4 | - | once | TRBV6-2/TRBV6-3 | TGTGCCAGCGGTTCATCCGGTGAAAAACTGTTTTTT | CASGSSGEKLFF
16 | TRBJ2-2 | TRBD1 | - | TRBV24-1 | TGTGCCACCAGTGATGAACAACAGGGGAGTACCGGGGAGCTGTTTTTT | CATSDEQQGSTGELFF
15 | TRBJ2-1 | TRBD1 | - | TRBV6-6 | TGTGCCAGCAGACACCGGGACAGGGGCTCCAATGAGCAGTTCTTC | CASRHRDRGSNEQFF
14 | TRBJ1-2 | - | - | TRBV25-1 | TGTGCCAGCAGTGAGGGTGGAGCTAACTATGGCTACACCTTC | CASSEGGANYGYTF
14 | TRBJ1-4 | TRBD1 | - | TRBV7-9 | TGTGCCAGCAGCTTCAGGGGGGAAAATGAAAAACTGTTTTTT | CASSFRGENEKLFF
15 | TRBJ2-7 | TRBD1 | - | TRBV5-1 | TGCGCCAGCAGCTCGGGGACAGGGGGCTCCTACGAGCAGTACTTC | CASSSGTGGSYEQYF
15 | TRBJ2-5 | TRBD2 | - | TRBV9 | TGTGCCACCAACCCCCGGGGGACTACCAAAGAGACCCAGTACTTC | CATNPRGTTKETQYF
15 | TRBJ2-2 | TRBD2 | - | TRBV2 | TGTGCCAGCGCCCGACTAGCGGGGTATACCGGGGAGCTGTTTTTT | CASARLAGYTGELFF
16 | TRBJ1-2 | TRBD1 | - | TRBV4-2 | TGTGCCAGCAGCCCAGATTTACTGACAGGGTATGATGGCTACACCTTC | CASSPDLLTGYDGYTF
15 | TRBJ2-7 | - | - | TRBV28 | TGTGCCAGCAGCATATCCGGGACATCCCCCTACGAGCAGTACTTC | CASSISGTSPYEQYF
14 | TRBJ2-3 | - | - | TRBV6-6 | TGTGCCAGCAGTTACTCTGGCAGGGCAGATACGCAGTATTTT | CASSYSGRADTQYF
11 | TRBJ1-1 | TRBD1 | - | TRBV11-2 | TGTGCCAGCAGCTCCAGGGGGCAAACTTTCTTT | CASSSRGQTFF
16 | TRBJ1-5 | TRBD1 | - | TRBV27 | TGTGCCAGCAGCCGAAGTTGGACAGGGTTGAGTCAGCCCCAGCATTTT | CASSRSWTGLSQPQHF
15 | TRBJ1-2 | - | - | TRBV28 | TGTGCCAGCAGTTCCCCGTCAGGAAATAACTATGGCTACACCTTC | CASSSPSGNNYGYTF
14 | TRBJ1-2 | TRBD1 | once | TRBV6-2/TRBV6-3 | TGTGCCAGCAGTGACCGGGACAGGGGGCAAGGCTACACCTTC | CASSDRDRGQGYTF
11 | TRBJ1-1 | - | - | TRBV30 | TGTGCCTGGAATCGGGACACTGAAGCTTTCTTT | CAWNRDTEAFF